These 16 T cell receptor beta chains were sequenced from one sample in a study of a mutant IDH1 vaccine in newly diagnosed glioma. The time point denotes: week 35, safety follow-up. Doses consisted of 300 ug of mutant IDH1 20-mer peptide each, paired with topical imiquimod. The method was immunoSEQ multiplex PCR; TCRdb's version includes in-frame clones alone and lacks a portion of them. The profile shows over 25,000 clones, around 77% of them singletons. No antigen is known for these receptors. Here the sequenced sample was PBMCs, taken from a glioma patient whose treatment included an IDH1 peptide vaccine. The receptors here all came from a woman aged 25 to 45 with glioma. Some clones in this sample may be carry-over from other donors' samples.

The chain has TRBV27 and TRBJ2-7; D gene ambiguous. CDR3 size: 13 residues. Germline V gene lookup returns CDR1 MNHEY and CDR2 SMNVEV (reference sequence). V lost 0 bases and J 2 bases, leaving 5 bases between the germline ends. The CDR3 nucleotides read TGTGCCAGCAGTTTATCGTCGACCTACGAGCAGTACTTC. Amino acids: CASSLSSTYEQYF.

The genes are TRBV7-9 and TRBJ1-1, with a tentative D call TRBD1 (6 bases). Trimming took off 1 base at V and 5 bases at J, with 14 bases between the two ends. The germline V gene encodes CDR1 SEHNR and CDR2 FQNEAQ (reference sequence). There are 15 residues in the CDR3. As DNA, the CDR3 is TGTGCCAGCAGCTTAGTTGGCGGGGGGCGGACTGAAGCTTTCTTT. Amino acids: CASSLVGGGRTEAFF.

This chain uses TRBV2 with TRBJ1-2; D perhaps matches TRBD1 (5 bases). The germline CDR1 and CDR2 sequences are SNHLY and FYNNEI. The CDR3 is 13 amino acids. V lost 2 bases to trimming and J lost 5 bases, with 9 bases between them. The CDR3: CASSESGTYGYTF. The CDR3 DNA follows: TGTGCCAGCAGTGAATCCGGGACGTATGGCTACACCTTC.

The chain recombines TRBV6-1 with TRBJ2-1, with TRBD2 as a possible D gene (5 bases). The CDR3 runs to 13 residues. The V end lost 7 bases, the J end lost 5 bases, and 12 bases lay between the germline ends. Germline V gene data show CDR1 as MNHNS and CDR2 as SASEGT. The CDR3 region is CASTGAGDNEQFF. CDR3 DNA sequence: TGTGCCAGCACCGGAGCCGGGGACAATGAGCAGTTCTTC.

V and J are TRBV30 and TRBJ2-4, with D maybe TRBD1 (5 bases). This CDR3 region has 14 residues. The germline V and J ends were trimmed by 2 bases and 8 bases, with 16 bases remaining between them. Germline V gene lookup returns CDR1 GTSNPN and CDR2 SVGIG (reference sequence). CDR3 coding DNA: TGTGCCTGGAGTAGTAATACAGGCAGAGACATTCAGTACTTC. It specifies CAWSSNTGRDIQYF.

The rearrangement links TRBV2 to TRBJ1-1; D unresolved. Germline values: CDR1 SNHLY, CDR2 FYNNEI. V was cut by 5 bases and J by 3 bases, with 13 bases left in between. This CDR3 spans 14 amino acids. CDR3 sequence (DNA): TGTGCCAGCAGTCCGACCCCTGGGGACACTGAAGCTTTCTTT. This encodes CASSPTPGDTEAFF. The full variable domain, completed using reference TRBV2 and TRBJ1-1, is EPEVTQTPSHQVTQMGQEVILRCVPISNHLYFYWYRQILGQKVEFLVSFYNNEISEKSEIFDDQFSVERPDGSNFTLKIRSTKLEDSAMYFCASSPTPGDTEAFFGQGTRLTVV.

A single count supports this clone. The chain is built from TRBV12-5 and TRBJ2-3; no definite D call. The CDR3 runs to 18 residues. CDR1 is LGHNT, CDR2 FRNRAP, per germline. V was cut by 7 bases and J by 0 bases, with 23 bases left in between. CDR3 DNA: TGTGCTAGTGCCCCGACAAGATCGAGTGACACTAGCACAGATACGCAGTATTTT. It specifies CASAPTRSSDTSTDTQYF.

This chain connects TRBV19 to TRBJ2-7; no clear D. Per the germline V gene, CDR1 is LNHDA and CDR2 is SQIVND (reference sequence). The CDR3 totals 13 residues. Trimming left V 1 base short and J 3 bases short, with 7 bases between. CDR3 DNA sequence: TGTGCCAGTAGTATAGGAACAAGCTACGAGCAGTACTTC. This gives the protein CASSIGTSYEQYF.

The rearrangement joins TRBV5-1 to TRBJ1-1, with TRBD1 identical over 9 bases. V lost 4 bases, J lost 4 bases, and 2 bases stayed unmatched. This CDR3 has 13 amino acids. CDR1 and CDR2 from the germline V gene are SGHRS and YFSETQ. CDR3 residues: CASSEQGATEAFF. CDR3 coding DNA: TGCGCCAGCAGCGAACAGGGGGCCACTGAAGCTTTCTTT. Drawing the rest from reference TRBV5-1 and TRBJ1-1, the complete variable domain is KAGVTQTPRYLIKTRGQQVTLSCSPISGHRSVSWYQQTPGQGLQFLFEYFSETQRNKGNFPGRFSGRQFSNSRSEMNVSTLELGDSALYLCASSEQGATEAFFGQGTRLTVV.

On this clone: This specimen includes other DNA sequences encoding the same CDR3. V and J are TRBV11-2 and TRBJ2-5, with D uncertain. Germline lookup yields CDR1 SGHAT and CDR2 FQNNGV. The CDR3 totals 11 residues. Trimming stripped 1 base from V and 5 bases from J, with 2 bases between. In DNA, the CDR3 is TGTGCCAGCAGCTTAGGGGAGACCCAGTACTTC. This codes for CASSLGETQYF.

This clone was recorded only once. The chain links TRBV4-1 to TRBJ2-3; D is perhaps TRBD2 (5 bases). The CDR3 loop spans 14 amino acids. V dropped 6 bases and J dropped 1 base, with 11 bases sitting between them. CDR1 MGHRA and CDR2 YSYEKL come from the germline V gene. CDR3 amino acids: CASRTRAGTDTQYF. The DNA of the CDR3 is TGCGCCAGCAGAACTAGAGCGGGCACAGATACGCAGTATTTT.

This rearrangement joins TRBV2 to TRBJ2-7; 9 positions agree with TRBD1. Trimming took 7 bases from V and 2 from J; bases not matched to a gene: 6. Germline CDR1 reads SNHLY; CDR2 reads FYNNEI. CDR3 length: 14 amino acids. The CDR3 is CASISGTGTYEQYF. In nucleotides, the CDR3 is TGTGCCAGCATTAGTGGGACAGGGACCTACGAGCAGTACTTC.

The chain is built from TRBV19 and TRBJ1-1; D not certain. V was trimmed by 3 bases and J by 6 bases, leaving 11 bases between them. Germline V gene data show CDR1 as LNHDA and CDR2 as SQIVND (reference sequence). This CDR3 contains 13 residues. CDR3 DNA: TGTGCCAGTAGTATGGGGTGGGGAGCTGAAGCTTTCTTT. Translated, it gives CASSMGWGAEAFF.

This clone was recorded a few times. The rearrangement links TRBV7-9 to TRBJ1-1; 10 nucleotides line up with TRBD1. Germline V gives CDR1 SEHNR, CDR2 FQNEAQ (reference sequence). V lost 5 bases, J lost 5 bases, and 8 bases stayed unmatched. The CDR3 runs to 15 residues. This chain's CDR3 is CASSTGQGPGTEAFF. The CDR3 DNA reads TGTGCCAGCAGCACGGGACAGGGGCCGGGGACTGAAGCTTTCTTT.

J is TRBJ1-5 and V is TRBV2, with unresolved D. The ends were cut back, 5 bases at V and 2 bases at J, with 10 bases in the middle. This CDR3 contains 14 residues. Germline CDR1 and CDR2: SNHLY and FYNNEI. CDR3 amino acids: CASSRGLGNQPQHF. The CDR3 DNA reads as TGTGCCAGCAGTCGAGGTCTGGGCAATCAGCCCCAGCATTTT.

This clone was found once. The V gene is TRBV7-9, the J gene TRBJ1-2, with D unresolved. The germline V and J ends were trimmed by 2 bases and 6 bases, with 7 bases remaining between them. This CDR3 is 12 amino acids long. The V gene's germline CDR1 is SEHNR and CDR2 FQNEAQ (reference sequence). CDR3 sequence (DNA): TGTGCCAGCAGCTTATATAGGGATGGCTACACCTTC. Translating it yields CASSLYRDGYTF.